The table lists the clone carrying this T cell receptor (beta chain) with many counts. The antigen is unknown. Library preparation (for TCRbeta) was performed with unique molecular identifiers. TCRdb re-called the PCR reads through MiXCR, storing one row per CDR3 protein. The table includes around 440,000 distinct CDR3 sequences, over 9.5% detected once. The sample comes from a study of T-cell reconstitution after alpha-beta-depleted transplantation in children. Study results and caveats: Most T-cell counts and diversity one year after the transplant came from T cells that were newly produced. About two months after transplant, alpha-beta T cells reportedly came from several hundred expanded graft clones.

The CDR3 totals 12 residues. Trimming pared 0 bases from V and 14 bases from J, leaving 11 bases between. Per germline, CDR1 LNHNV and CDR2 YYDKDF (reference sequence). The material sequenced was PBMCs, taken before TCRalphabeta/CD19-depleted stem cell transplant. The rearrangement joins TRBV15 to TRBJ2-1; D is ambiguous. The TCR was taken from a child aged 2-9 years with inherited bone marrow failure, due to receive a stem cell transplant. The CDR3 DNA reads as TGTGCCACCAGCAGAGATAGGAGCCAGGAGTTCTTC. Residues: CATSRDRSQEFF.